One T cell receptor beta chain is described in this entry. No antigen is known for it. The assay was immunoSEQ multiplex PCR, and TCRdb's table has in-frame clones only and misses some. The table includes under 200,000 clones, about 88% detected once. The ends were cut back, 3 bases at V and 2 bases at J, with 10 bases in the middle. Germline loops: CDR1 LGHNA, CDR2 YSLEER. The CDR3 is 14 amino acids. This sample is drawn from a study of cytomegalovirus exposure and HLA in healthy donors. Study-wide results and caveats: Cytomegalovirus association was listed for about 160 TCR beta chains. For most TCR sequences rarity was the rule, although some public TCRs occurred in many donors.

The gene calls are TRBV4-3 and TRBJ2-5; possibly TRBD2 for D (6 bases). The sequenced sample consisted of PBMCs. The receptor was derived from a woman younger than 30 in good health and CMV-seronegative. CDR3 loop: CASSQGGDQETQYF. As DNA, the CDR3 is TGCGCCAGCAGCCAGGGCGGGGATCAAGAGACCCAGTACTTC.